This paragraph covers one T cell receptor beta chain sequence. The data were taken from a study of blood T cell repertoires in COVID-19. As for the study in general: The United States, Italy and Spain provided the acute and convalescent COVID-19 samples.

The protocol was immunoSEQ multiplex PCR, while the TCRdb copy is restricted to in-frame clones and leaves out a portion. Of approximately 300,000 clones listed, around 85% were seen once; the top ten hold 0.87%. Trimming at V came to 0 bases and at J to 15 bases, leaving 10 bases not matched to a gene. CDR1 is WNHNN and CDR2 is SYGVQD in the germline V gene (reference sequence). The CDR3 totals 15 residues. This chain connects TRBV10-1 to TRBJ2-1; 11 positions agree with TRBD2. Sequenced sample: peripheral blood. This TCR derives from a human donor with COVID-19, enrolled during active disease. The donor label of this sample is uncertain. The CDR3, as DNA: TGCGCCAGCAGTGAGTCTCCTAGCGGGAGGTCAAGGCGGTTCTTC. Encoded protein: CASSESPSGRSRRFF.